Each of the 11 T cell receptor beta chains below was sequenced from the same sample in a study of cytomegalovirus exposure and HLA in healthy donors. PCR was performed using 60 Vbeta and 13 Jbeta primers. Generated by immunoSEQ multiplex PCR, the TCRdb table keeps only in-frame clones and is missing some. This table holds under 150,000 clones, around 81% found once. Sequencing was done on a sample of PBMCs. The receptor set was obtained from a man in his fifties in good health and CMV-seronegative.

The V call is TRBV27, the J call TRBJ2-7, with D possibly TRBD1 on 5 matching bases. Between the trimmed V and J ends, which lost 4 bases and 2 bases, there was a span of 12 bases. Germline V gene lookup returns CDR1 MNHEY and CDR2 SMNVEV (reference sequence). CDR3 length: 14 amino acids. This CDR3 is CASSSPDRPYEQYF. The DNA for the CDR3 is TGTGCCAGCAGTTCCCCCGACAGACCCTACGAGCAGTACTTC.

The CDR3 here is CASSTSGGRNINEQFF. The CDR3 nucleotides are TGTGCCAGCAGCACTAGCGGGGGTAGGAATATCAATGAGCAGTTCTTC. This chain connects TRBV7-9 to TRBJ2-1; 11 nucleotides agree with TRBD2. The CDR3 is 16 amino acids. Per the germline V gene, CDR1 is SEHNR and CDR2 is FQNEAQ (reference sequence). J lost 6 bases, V lost 5 bases, and 9 bases had no gene match.

The chain has TRBV6-5 and TRBJ2-7; 8 bases agree with TRBD1. J was trimmed by 7 bases and V by 6 bases; bases with no gene match: 8. Germline V lookup: CDR1 MNHEY, CDR2 SVGAGI. This CDR3 is 13 amino acids long. CDR3 region: CASRMTGVGEQYF. The CDR3 DNA is TGTGCCAGCAGAATGACAGGGGTGGGTGAGCAGTACTTC.

The chain carries TRBV28 and TRBJ1-1, with D uncertain. Trimming took off 6 bases at V and 5 bases at J, with 16 bases between the two ends. There are 14 residues in the CDR3. The germline gives CDR1 MDHEN, CDR2 SYDVKM. The CDR3 DNA reads TGTGCCAGCAGCTTCACCCAGGTATTTACTGAAGCTTTCTTT. Translating gives CASSFTQVFTEAFF.

The chain is built from TRBV7-9 and TRBJ1-1; D remains unclear. The CDR3 contains 15 residues. Germline-derived CDR1 and CDR2 are SEHNR and FQNEAQ (reference sequence). The ends were cut back, 5 bases at V and 1 base at J, with 14 bases in the middle. The CDR3 region is CASSDPSGGNTEAFF. As DNA, the CDR3 is TGTGCCAGCAGCGACCCCAGTGGAGGGAACACTGAAGCTTTCTTT.

The V gene is TRBV5-1, the J gene TRBJ2-1; 11 bases match TRBD2. V lost 2 bases and J lost 9; bases outside the gene matches: 7. CDR1 and CDR2 from the germline V gene are SGHRS and YFSETQ. CDR3 length equals 15 residues. The CDR3 reads CASSLLAGAFREQFF. CDR3 bases: TGCGCCAGCAGCTTACTAGCGGGAGCTTTCCGTGAGCAGTTCTTC.

This chain connects TRBV7-2 to TRBJ1-2, with 12 positions matching TRBD1. Germline trimming cut 5 bases from V and 3 bases from J; bases unmatched to any gene: 7. Germline CDR1 SGHTA, CDR2 FQGNSA. The CDR3 runs 16 residues. CDR3 region: CASSHGTGGADYGYTF. CDR3 in DNA: TGTGCCAGCAGCCATGGGACAGGGGGCGCAGACTATGGCTACACCTTC.

This chain uses TRBV7-3 with TRBJ2-1; D is perhaps TRBD2 (5 bases). The V end lost 1 base, the J end lost 7 bases, and 11 bases lay between the germline ends. Germline assignment: CDR1 SGHTA and CDR2 FQGTGA. CDR3 length: 14 residues. In DNA form, the CDR3 reads TGTGCCAGCAGCTTAATCGGGGTTCGAAATGAGCAGTTCTTC. Encoded protein: CASSLIGVRNEQFF.

The chain has TRBV6-6 and TRBJ2-1; a possible D gene is TRBD1 (6 bases). Germline CDR1 MNHNY, CDR2 SVGAGI (reference sequence). The CDR3 loop spans 12 amino acids. V was shortened by 5 bases and J by 10 bases, with 12 bases between the two germline ends. The CDR3 spells CASSGQGQEQFF. CDR3 coding DNA: TGTGCCAGCAGTGGGCAGGGGCAAGAGCAGTTCTTC.

This clone was counted only a few times. The rearrangement links TRBV11-2 to TRBJ2-2, with TRBD1 as a possible D gene (5 bases). The CDR3 runs to 17 residues. CDR1 is SGHAT, CDR2 FQNNGV, per germline. Trimming left V 2 bases short and J 3 bases short, with 16 bases between. The CDR3: CASSLFPQGEDTGELFF. The CDR3 nucleotides read TGTGCCAGCAGCTTATTCCCCCAGGGTGAGGACACCGGGGAGCTGTTTTTT. Variable domain in full (rest from reference TRBV11-2 and TRBJ2-2): EAGVAQSPRYKIIEKRQSVAFWCNPISGHATLYWYQQILGQGPKLLIQFQNNGVVDDSQLPKDRFSAERLKGVDSTLKIQPAKLEDSAVYLCASSLFPQGEDTGELFFGEGSRLTVL.

This rearrangement joins TRBV6-5 to TRBJ1-1, with TRBD1 as a possible D gene (6 bases). Trimming shortened V by 4 bases and J by 4 bases, and 19 bases separated the two germline ends. The CDR3 sequence is 16 residues long. Germline lookup yields CDR1 MNHEY and CDR2 SVGAGI. As DNA, the CDR3 is TGTGCCAGCAGTTCGCCCCGAGGGGGTTCGAGCACTGAAGCTTTCTTT. Translating gives CASSSPRGGSSTEAFF.